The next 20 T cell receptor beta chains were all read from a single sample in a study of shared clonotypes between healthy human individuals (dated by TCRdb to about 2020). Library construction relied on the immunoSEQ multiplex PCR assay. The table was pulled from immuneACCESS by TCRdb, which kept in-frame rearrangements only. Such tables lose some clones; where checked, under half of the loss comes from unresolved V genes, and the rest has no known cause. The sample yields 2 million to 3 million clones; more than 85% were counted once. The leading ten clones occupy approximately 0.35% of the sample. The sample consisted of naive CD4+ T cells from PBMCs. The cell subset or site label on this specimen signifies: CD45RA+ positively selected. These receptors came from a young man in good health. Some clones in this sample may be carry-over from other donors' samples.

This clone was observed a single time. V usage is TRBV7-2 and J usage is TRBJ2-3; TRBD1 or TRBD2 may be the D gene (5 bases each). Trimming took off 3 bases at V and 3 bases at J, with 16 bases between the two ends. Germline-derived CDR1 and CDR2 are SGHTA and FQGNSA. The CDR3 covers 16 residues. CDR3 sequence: CASSLMAPGATDTQYF. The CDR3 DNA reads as TGTGCCAGCAGCTTGATGGCCCCCGGGGCGACAGATACGCAGTATTTT.

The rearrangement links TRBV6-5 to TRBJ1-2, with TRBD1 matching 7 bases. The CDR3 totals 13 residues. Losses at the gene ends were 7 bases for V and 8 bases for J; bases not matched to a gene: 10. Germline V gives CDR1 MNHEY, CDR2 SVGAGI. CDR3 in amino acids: CASTPRQGSGYTF. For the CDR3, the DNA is TGTGCCAGCACCCCGAGACAGGGAAGCGGCTACACCTTC.

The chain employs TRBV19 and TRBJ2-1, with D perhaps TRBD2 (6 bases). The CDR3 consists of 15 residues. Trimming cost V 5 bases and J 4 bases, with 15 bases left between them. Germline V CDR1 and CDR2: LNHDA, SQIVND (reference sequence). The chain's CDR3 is CASSPPRRVYNEQFF. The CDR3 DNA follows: TGTGCCAGTAGTCCCCCGCGGAGGGTTTACAATGAGCAGTTCTTC.

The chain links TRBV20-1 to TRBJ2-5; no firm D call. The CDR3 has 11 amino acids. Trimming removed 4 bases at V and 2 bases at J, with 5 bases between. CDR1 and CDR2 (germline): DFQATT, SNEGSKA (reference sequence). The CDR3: CSAIQQETQYF. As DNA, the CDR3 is TGCAGTGCTATTCAACAAGAGACCCAGTACTTC.

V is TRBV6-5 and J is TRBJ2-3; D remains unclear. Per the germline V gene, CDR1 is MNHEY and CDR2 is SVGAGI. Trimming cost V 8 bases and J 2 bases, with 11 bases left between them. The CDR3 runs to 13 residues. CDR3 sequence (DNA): TGTGCCAGCTTCAACAGACACACAGATACGCAGTATTTT. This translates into CASFNRHTDTQYF.

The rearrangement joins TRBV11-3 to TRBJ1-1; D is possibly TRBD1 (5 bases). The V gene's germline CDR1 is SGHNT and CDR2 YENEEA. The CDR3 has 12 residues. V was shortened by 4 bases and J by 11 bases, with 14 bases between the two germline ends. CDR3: CASSSGPTTAFF. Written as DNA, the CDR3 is TGTGCCAGCAGCTCAGGGCCAACGACGGCTTTCTTT. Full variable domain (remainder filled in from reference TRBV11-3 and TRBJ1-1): EAGVVQSPRYKIIEKKQPVAFWCNPISGHNTLYWYLQNLGQGPELLIRYENEEAVDDSQLPKDRFSAERLKGVDSTLKIQPAELGDSAVYLCASSSGPTTAFFGQGTRLTVV.

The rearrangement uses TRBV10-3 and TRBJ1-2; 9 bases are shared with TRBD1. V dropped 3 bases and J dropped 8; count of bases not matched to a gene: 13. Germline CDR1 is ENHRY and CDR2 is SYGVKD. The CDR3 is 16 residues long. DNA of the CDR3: TGTGCCATCAGTGAACGGCCGGAACAGGGGGCTGAGGGCTACACCTTC. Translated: CAISERPEQGAEGYTF.

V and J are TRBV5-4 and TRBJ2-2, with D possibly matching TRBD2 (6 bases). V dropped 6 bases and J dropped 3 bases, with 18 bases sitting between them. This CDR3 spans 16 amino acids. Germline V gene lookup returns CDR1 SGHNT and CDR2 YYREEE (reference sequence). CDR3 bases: TGTGCCAGCACCGGACCCCTGGGGGAGGACACCGGGGAGCTGTTTTTT. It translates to CASTGPLGEDTGELFF. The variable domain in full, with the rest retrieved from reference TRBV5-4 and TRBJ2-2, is ETGVTQSPTHLIKTRGQQVTLRCSSQSGHNTVSWYQQALGQGPQFIFQYYREEENGRGNFPPRFSGLQFPNYSSELNVNALELDDSALYLCASTGPLGEDTGELFFGEGSRLTVL.

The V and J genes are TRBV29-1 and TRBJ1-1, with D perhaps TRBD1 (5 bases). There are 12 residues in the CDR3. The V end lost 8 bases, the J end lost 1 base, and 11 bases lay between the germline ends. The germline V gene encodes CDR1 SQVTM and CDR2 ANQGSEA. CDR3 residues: CSPGGRNTEAFF. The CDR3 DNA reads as TGCAGCCCTGGGGGTAGGAACACTGAAGCTTTCTTT.

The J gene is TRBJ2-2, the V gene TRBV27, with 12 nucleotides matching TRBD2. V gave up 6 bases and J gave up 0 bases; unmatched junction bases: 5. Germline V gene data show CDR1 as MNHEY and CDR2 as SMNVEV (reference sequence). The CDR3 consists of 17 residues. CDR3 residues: CASRAGLAGTNTGELFF. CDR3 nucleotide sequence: TGTGCCAGCAGGGCTGGACTAGCGGGAACGAACACCGGGGAGCTGTTTTTT.

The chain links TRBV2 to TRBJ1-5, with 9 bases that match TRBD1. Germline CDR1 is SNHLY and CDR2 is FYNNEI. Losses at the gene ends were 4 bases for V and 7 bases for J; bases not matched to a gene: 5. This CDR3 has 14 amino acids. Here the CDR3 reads CASSGTGAYQPQHF. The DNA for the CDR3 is TGTGCCAGCAGTGGGACAGGGGCTTACCAGCCCCAGCATTTT.

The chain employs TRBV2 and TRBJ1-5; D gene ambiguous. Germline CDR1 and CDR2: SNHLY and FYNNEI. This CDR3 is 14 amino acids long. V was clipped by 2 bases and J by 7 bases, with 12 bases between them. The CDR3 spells CASSERTISQPQHF. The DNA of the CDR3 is TGTGCCAGCAGTGAACGGACCATCAGCCAGCCCCAGCATTTT.

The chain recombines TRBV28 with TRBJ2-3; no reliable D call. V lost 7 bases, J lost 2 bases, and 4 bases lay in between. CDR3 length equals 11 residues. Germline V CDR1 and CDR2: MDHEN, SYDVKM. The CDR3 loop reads CASMHTDTQYF. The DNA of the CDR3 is TGTGCCAGCATGCACACAGATACGCAGTATTTT.

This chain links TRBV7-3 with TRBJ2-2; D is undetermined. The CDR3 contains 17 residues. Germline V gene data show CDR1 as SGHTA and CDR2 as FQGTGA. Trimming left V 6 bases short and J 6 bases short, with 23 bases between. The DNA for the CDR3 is TGTGCCAGCAGGGAAAAGGATGGGGTTACGGTTCCCGGGGAGCTGTTTTTT. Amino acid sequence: CASREKDGVTVPGELFF.

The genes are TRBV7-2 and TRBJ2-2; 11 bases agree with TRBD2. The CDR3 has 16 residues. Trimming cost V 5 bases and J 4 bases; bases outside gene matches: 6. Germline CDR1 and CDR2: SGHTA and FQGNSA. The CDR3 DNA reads TGTGCCAGCAGCGTACTAGCGGGAGACGGCACCGGGGAGCTGTTTTTT. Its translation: CASSVLAGDGTGELFF.

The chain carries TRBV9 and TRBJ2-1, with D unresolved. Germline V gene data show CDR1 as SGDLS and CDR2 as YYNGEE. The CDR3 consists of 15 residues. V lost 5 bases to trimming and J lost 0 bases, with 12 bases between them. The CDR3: CASSPTWGSYNEQFF. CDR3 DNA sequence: TGTGCCAGCAGTCCGACCTGGGGCTCCTACAATGAGCAGTTCTTC.

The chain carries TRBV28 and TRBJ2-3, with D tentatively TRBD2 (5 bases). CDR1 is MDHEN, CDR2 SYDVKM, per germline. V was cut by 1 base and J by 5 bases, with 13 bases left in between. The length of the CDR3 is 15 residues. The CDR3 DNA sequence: TGTGCCAGCAGTTTATCGCCAGGTGCGGGAGATACGCAGTATTTT. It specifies CASSLSPGAGDTQYF.

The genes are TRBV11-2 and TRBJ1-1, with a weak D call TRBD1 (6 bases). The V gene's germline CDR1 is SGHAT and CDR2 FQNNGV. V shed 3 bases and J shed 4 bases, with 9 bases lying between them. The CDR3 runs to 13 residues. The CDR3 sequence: CASSFVQGTEAFF. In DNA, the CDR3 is TGTGCCAGCAGCTTCGTACAGGGCACTGAAGCTTTCTTT.

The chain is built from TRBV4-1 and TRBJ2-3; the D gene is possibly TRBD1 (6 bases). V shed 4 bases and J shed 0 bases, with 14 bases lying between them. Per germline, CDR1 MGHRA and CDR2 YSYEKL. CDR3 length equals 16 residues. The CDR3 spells CASSPQGHLSTDTQYF. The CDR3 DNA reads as TGCGCCAGCAGCCCACAGGGTCATCTGAGCACAGATACGCAGTATTTT.

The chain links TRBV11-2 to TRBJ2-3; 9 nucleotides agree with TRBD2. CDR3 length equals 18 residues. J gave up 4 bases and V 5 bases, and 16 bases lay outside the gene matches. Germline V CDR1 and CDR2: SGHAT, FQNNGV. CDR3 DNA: TGTGCCAGCAGCCCACTCCCGTATAGCGGGAGTGGCTCAGATACGCAGTATTTT. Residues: CASSPLPYSGSGSDTQYF.